This TCR beta chain was identified in a study of OX40 agonist ivuxolimab in advanced cancers. Study outcomes and limitations: Some nonresponders also had low normalized T-cell clonal expansion.

Profiled with immunoSEQ multiplex PCR; TCRdb holds only in-frame clones, not every one. Counted here are fewer than 70,000 clones, roughly 80% occurring once; the ten biggest clones make up approximately 3.1%. About this clone: What it recognizes is unknown.

Trimming removed 1 base from V and 4 bases from J, with 11 bases in between. The V gene's germline CDR1 is SGHRS and CDR2 YFSETQ. The CDR3 contains 15 residues. The chain carries TRBV5-1 and TRBJ2-2; either TRBD1 or TRBD2 may fit D (5 bases each). The starting material was CD4+ or CD8+ T cells sorted from blood, obtained in a trial of the OX40 agonist ivuxolimab. The origin of this receptor is an adult with an advanced solid tumor such as melanoma, head and neck, liver or kidney cancer. As DNA, the CDR3 is TGCGCCAGCAGCTTGCAGGGTGGGAGCACCGGGGAGCTGTTTTTT. Protein product: CASSLQGGSTGELFF.